The 4 T cell receptor beta chains below all came from one sample that was sequenced in a study of low-dose radiotherapy and immunotherapy resistance in tumors. Described time point: after trial treatment. Treatment denoted: LDRT plus nivolumab, ipilimumab, low-dose cyclophosphamide and aspirin (RACIN trial). cDNA synthesis used a TRAV/TRBV-specific primer set for both chains. With a constant-region primer and a V-primer adapter, TCRs were subjected to about 20 PCR cycles of amplification. TCRdb re-derived calls from the reads in MiXCR, one entry per CDR3 protein. The repertoire holds about 30,000 distinct CDR3 sequences, with about 49% as singletons. Here the sequenced sample was PBMCs, taken after low-dose radiotherapy plus immunotherapy. These receptors originate from a male donor with gallbladder cancer.

This clonotype was found a few times. In nucleotides, the CDR3 is TGTGCCAGCAGCTTGGGTTTTTTTTTACAAGAGACCCAGTACTTC. Translating it yields CASSLGFFLQETQYF. The V gene is TRBV5-5, the J gene TRBJ2-5; D uncertain. The germline gives CDR1 SGHKS, CDR2 YYEKEE (reference sequence). Trimming shortened V by 0 bases and J by 2 bases, and 11 bases separated the two germline ends. CDR3 length: 15 residues. Together with reference TRBV5-5 and TRBJ2-5, the CDR3 gives the full variable domain: DAGVTQSPTHLIKTRGQQVTLRCSPISGHKSVSWYQQVLGQGPQFIFQYYEKEERGRGNFPDRFSARQFPNYSSELNVNALLLGDSALYLCASSLGFFLQETQYFGPGTRLLVL.

With regard to this clonotype: The DNA is left out, because the CDR3 cannot be placed on it with certainty; the CDR3 is given as TCRdb lists it. J is TRBJ2-2 and V is TRBV20-1; TRBD1 is taken as the D call from the table, unchecked against the DNA. Germline V gene data show CDR1 as DFQATT and CDR2 as SNEGSKA (reference sequence). Ends included, the CDR3 has 18 residues. CDR3 sequence: CSARDRGRSGGGGELFFF.

Of note for this clonotype: A far bigger clonotype differs at one base, so this is likely a read error. The chain is built from TRBV7-3 and TRBJ1-4; D unclear. Germline CDR1 reads SGHTA; CDR2 reads FQGTGA. The CDR3 covers 14 residues. Here the CDR3 reads CASSLGQAYEKLSF. The DNA of the CDR3 is TGCGCCAGCAGTCTCGGCCAGGCCTATGAAAAACTGTCTTTT.

Note on this clonotype: Since a far larger clone is one base different, this is likely a read error. The rearrangement links TRBV10-3 to TRBJ2-2, with 8 bases matching TRBD1. Germline V gene sequence: CDR1 ENHRY, CDR2 SYGVKD. The CDR3 sequence is 16 residues long. The J segment lost 5 bases and the V segment lost 5 bases, leaving 10 bases of the junction unmatched. CDR3 coding DNA: TGTGCCATCAGTACACCCAGGGGGCAAGGGACCGGGGAGCTGTTTTTT. Its protein is CAISTPRGQGTGELFF.